These 7 T cell receptor beta chains came from one sample sequenced in a study of blood T cell repertoires in COVID-19. Method: immunoSEQ multiplex PCR; TCRdb's copy keeps in-frame clones and lacks some. The table includes 150,000 to 200,000 clones, around 85% detected once. Sequencing was done on a sample of peripheral blood. The receptors originated from a human donor in a cohort sampled during active COVID-19.

The chain employs TRBV4-3 and TRBJ2-7, with D perhaps TRBD1 (6 bases). With 0 bases removed from V and 2 bases from J, the gap between germline ends came to 14 bases. The length of the CDR3 is 16 residues. CDR1 is LGHNA and CDR2 is YSLEER in the germline V gene. The CDR3 is CASSQDIGGTAYEQYF. The DNA for the CDR3 is TGCGCCAGCAGCCAAGATATAGGGGGAACTGCCTACGAGCAGTACTTC.

The V and J genes are TRBV9 and TRBJ2-1; 12 nucleotides line up with TRBD2. The CDR3 consists of 18 residues. With 2 bases clipped from V and 1 base from J, the junction kept 7 bases outside the gene matches. The germline V gene has CDR1 SGDLS and CDR2 YYNGEE. CDR3: CASSVPRTSGNSYNEQFF. In DNA, the CDR3 is TGTGCCAGCAGCGTCCCCCGGACTAGCGGGAATTCCTACAATGAGCAGTTCTTC.

This CDR3 reads CSASNRGTSWRAGELFF. Here the CDR3 DNA reads TGCAGTGCTAGTAACAGAGGGACTAGCTGGAGAGCCGGGGAGCTGTTTTTT. V usage is TRBV20-1 and J usage is TRBJ2-2, with 9 nucleotides matching TRBD2. The CDR3 contains 17 residues. V lost 3 bases and J lost 6; bases outside the gene matches: 14. From germline, CDR1 is DFQATT and CDR2 SNEGSKA (reference sequence).

V is TRBV7-2 and J is TRBJ2-7; 7 bases are a match to TRBD1. CDR3 size: 13 residues. Germline lookup yields CDR1 SGHTA and CDR2 FQGNSA. The ends lost 8 bases at V and 0 bases at J; junction bases unmatched: 4. CDR3 loop: CASGQVNSYEQYF. The CDR3, as DNA: TGTGCCAGCGGACAGGTCAACTCCTACGAGCAGTACTTC. Complete variable domain (other parts from reference TRBV7-2 and TRBJ2-7): GAGVSQSPSNKVTEKGKDVELRCDPISGHTALYWYRQSLGQGLEFLIYFQGNSAPDKSGLPSDRFSAERTGGSVSTLTIQRTQQEDSAVYLCASGQVNSYEQYFGPGTRLTVT.

This clone was picked up a small number of times. The CDR3 spells CASSPVGWGNQPQHF. DNA of the CDR3: TGTGCCAGCTCACCGGTCGGGTGGGGCAATCAGCCCCAGCATTTT. The V and J genes are TRBV18 and TRBJ1-5; no definite D call. V dropped 3 bases and J dropped 2 bases, with 11 bases sitting between them. Germline lookup yields CDR1 KGHSH and CDR2 LQKENI. This CDR3 contains 15 residues.

This clone occurred a few times. V and J are TRBV3-1 (or the pseudogene TRBV3-2) and TRBJ2-6; D is possibly TRBD2 (5 bases). The CDR3 is 16 residues long. The V end was cut by 4 bases, the J end by 0 bases, with 10 bases between. Germline values: CDR1 LGHDT, CDR2 YNNKEL (reference sequence). The CDR3 coding sequence is TGTGCCAGCAGCCGGAGGACTTTCTCTGGGGCCAACGTCCTGACTTTC. It encodes CASSRRTFSGANVLTF.

The rearrangement links TRBV9 to TRBJ1-1; 7 bases are shared with TRBD1. This CDR3 is built from 15 residues. The germline V gene encodes CDR1 SGDLS and CDR2 YYNGEE. The V gene end was trimmed by 3 bases and the J gene end by 0 bases; junction bases not matched to a gene: 5. The CDR3 is CASSALGTVNTEAFF. CDR3 nucleotides: TGTGCCAGCAGCGCGCTCGGGACAGTGAACACTGAAGCTTTCTTT.